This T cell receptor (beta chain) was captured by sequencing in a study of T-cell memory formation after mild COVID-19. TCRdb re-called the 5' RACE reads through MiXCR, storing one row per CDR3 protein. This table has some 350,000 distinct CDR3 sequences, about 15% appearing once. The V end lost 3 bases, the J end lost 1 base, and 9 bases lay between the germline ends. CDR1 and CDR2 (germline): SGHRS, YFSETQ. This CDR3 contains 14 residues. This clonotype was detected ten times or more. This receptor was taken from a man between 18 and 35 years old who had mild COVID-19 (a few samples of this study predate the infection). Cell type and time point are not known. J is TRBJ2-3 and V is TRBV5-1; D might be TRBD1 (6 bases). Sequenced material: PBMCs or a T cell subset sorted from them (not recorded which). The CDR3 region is CASSWDTGTDTQYF. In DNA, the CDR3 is TGCGCCAGCAGCTGGGACACAGGCACAGATACGCAGTATTTT.